This T cell receptor beta chain stems from a study of CDR3 diversity in severe acne. A single record per CDR3 protein comes from TCRdb applying MiXCR to the PCR reads. The sample lists roughly 100,000 distinct CDR3 sequences, roughly half seen once, with under 15% in the top ten. V was pared by 0 bases and J by 1 base, with 15 bases between. The CDR3 is 17 residues long. CDR1 and CDR2 from the germline V gene are SGHDN and FVKESK. The chain has TRBV14 and TRBJ1-1; D gene unclear. This TCR was recovered from a male donor with acne. The sample consisted of blood. The CDR3 coding sequence is TGTGCCAGCAGCCAAGATGTAGGGCTTGGCACGAACACTGAAGCTTTCTTT. This encodes CASSQDVGLGTNTEAFF.